The 10 T cell receptor beta chains below were found in one sample sequenced in a study of blood T cell repertoires in COVID-19. Some clones are missing from TCRdb's copy, which holds only in-frame ones; the method was immunoSEQ multiplex PCR. The sample carries some 290,000 clones, 85% to 90% recorded once. The specimen sequenced was peripheral blood. These receptors came from a woman in her thirties or forties with COVID-19, enrolled during active disease.

The chain couples TRBV7-9 to TRBJ2-3; TRBD2 aligns across 11 bases. CDR3 length: 19 amino acids. Germline V gives CDR1 SEHNR, CDR2 FQNEAQ (reference sequence). Trimming removed 4 bases from V and 1 base from J; junction bases left unmatched: 13. The CDR3 DNA sequence: TGTGCCAGCAGCTCCGCCTCGCTAGCGGGAGGCTTCGGCACAGATACGCAGTATTTT. Its protein is CASSSASLAGGFGTDTQYF.

The rearrangement links TRBV7-3 to TRBJ2-7, with 9 bases that match TRBD1. The J segment lost 6 bases and the V segment lost 9 bases, leaving 12 bases of the junction unmatched. The CDR3 covers 14 residues. The germline CDR1 and CDR2 sequences are SGHTA and FQGTGA. CDR3 nucleotides: TGTGCCAGTAGCCCGGGACAGGGTTACGGCGAGCAGTACTTC. Translating it yields CASSPGQGYGEQYF. The full variable domain, completed using reference TRBV7-3 and TRBJ2-7, is GAGVSQTPSNKVTEKGKYVELRCDPISGHTALYWYRQSLGQGPEFLIYFQGTGAADDSGLPNDRFFAVRPEGSVSTLKIQRTERGDSAVYLCASSPGQGYGEQYFGPGTRLTVT.

This chain connects TRBV5-1 to TRBJ2-1, with 8 bases identical to TRBD2. J lost 7 bases, V lost 2 bases, and 8 bases had no gene match. This CDR3 spans 15 amino acids. CDR1 and CDR2 (germline): SGHRS, YFSETQ. CDR3 loop: CASSLFSGRSNEQFF. The CDR3 DNA is TGCGCCAGCAGCTTATTCAGCGGGAGAAGTAATGAGCAGTTCTTC.

The chain is built from TRBV11-2 and TRBJ1-6; no clear D gene. Germline V CDR1 and CDR2: SGHAT, FQNNGV. The CDR3 contains 12 residues. V dropped 4 bases and J dropped 9 bases, with 7 bases sitting between them. The DNA of the CDR3 is TGTGCCAGCAGCTCCGTCCGTTCACCCCTCCACTTT. Amino acids: CASSSVRSPLHF.

This clone was observed a few times. V is TRBV18 and J is TRBJ2-7; 9 bases fit TRBD1. The J segment lost 2 bases and the V segment lost 0 bases, leaving 2 bases of the junction unmatched. This CDR3 is built from 15 residues. From germline, CDR1 is KGHSH and CDR2 LQKENI. CDR3 in DNA: TGTGCCAGCTCACCACCGGGACAGGGCACCTACGAGCAGTACTTC. Translated: CASSPPGQGTYEQYF.

The V and J genes are TRBV24-1 and TRBJ2-7; D is possibly TRBD1 (5 bases). V lost 5 bases and J lost 0, with 7 bases in between. Germline CDR1 reads KGHDR; CDR2 reads SFDVKD. The CDR3 length is 13 residues. In DNA form, the CDR3 reads TGTGCCACCAGTGCCAGGGACTCCTACGAGCAGTACTTC. Its translation is CATSARDSYEQYF.

This chain connects TRBV5-1 to TRBJ2-5; TRBD2 agrees at 8 bases. The CDR3 is 16 residues long. J was trimmed by 0 bases and V by 1 base; bases with no gene match: 5. CDR1 is SGHRS, CDR2 YFSETQ, per germline. DNA for the CDR3: TGCGCCAGCAGCTTGACGACTAGCGCACACCAAGAGACCCAGTACTTC. This translates into CASSLTTSAHQETQYF.

The chain is built from TRBV5-5 and TRBJ2-7; TRBD1 aligns across 7 bases. V was clipped by 2 bases and J by 5 bases; unmatched bases: 13. Germline V gene lookup returns CDR1 SGHKS and CDR2 YYEKEE (reference sequence). The CDR3 sequence is 16 residues long. The CDR3 here is CASSFMATGSKDEQYF. The CDR3 DNA sequence: TGTGCCAGCAGCTTTATGGCGACAGGGAGTAAGGACGAGCAGTACTTC.

This clone was counted only a few times. The chain links TRBV24-1 to TRBJ1-5; TRBD1 matches 8 bases. The germline V gene has CDR1 KGHDR and CDR2 SFDVKD. The V and J ends lost 2 bases and 5 bases, in that order; junction bases with no gene match: 10. The CDR3 sequence is 17 residues long. CDR3 loop: CATSDSRWTGQDQPQHF. As DNA, the CDR3 is TGTGCCACCAGTGATTCCCGCTGGACAGGGCAGGATCAGCCCCAGCATTTT.

The chain's CDR3 is CASSPDRAAGNTIYF. DNA of the CDR3: TGTGCCAGCAGTCCGGACAGGGCCGCTGGAAACACCATATATTTT. The V gene is TRBV2, the J gene TRBJ1-3; TRBD1 matches at 8 bases. Germline assignment: CDR1 SNHLY and CDR2 FYNNEI. J was trimmed by 2 bases and V by 5 bases; bases with no gene match: 5. This CDR3 comprises 15 residues.